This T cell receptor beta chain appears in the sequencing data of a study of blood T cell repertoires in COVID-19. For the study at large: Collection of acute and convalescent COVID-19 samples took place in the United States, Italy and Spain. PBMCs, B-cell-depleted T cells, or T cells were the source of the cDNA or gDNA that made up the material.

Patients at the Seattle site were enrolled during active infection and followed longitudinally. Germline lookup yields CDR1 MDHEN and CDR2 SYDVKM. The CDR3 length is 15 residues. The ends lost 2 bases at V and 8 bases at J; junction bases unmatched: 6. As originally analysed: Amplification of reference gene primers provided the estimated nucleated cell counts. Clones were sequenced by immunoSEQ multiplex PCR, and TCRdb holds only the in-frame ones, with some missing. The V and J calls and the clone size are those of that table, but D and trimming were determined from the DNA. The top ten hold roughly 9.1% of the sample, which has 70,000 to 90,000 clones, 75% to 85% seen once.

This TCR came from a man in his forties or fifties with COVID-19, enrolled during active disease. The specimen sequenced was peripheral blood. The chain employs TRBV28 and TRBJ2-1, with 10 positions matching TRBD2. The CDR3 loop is CASSLTAGGLYEQFF. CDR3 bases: TGTGCCAGCAGTTTAACAGCGGGAGGGCTCTATGAGCAGTTCTTC.